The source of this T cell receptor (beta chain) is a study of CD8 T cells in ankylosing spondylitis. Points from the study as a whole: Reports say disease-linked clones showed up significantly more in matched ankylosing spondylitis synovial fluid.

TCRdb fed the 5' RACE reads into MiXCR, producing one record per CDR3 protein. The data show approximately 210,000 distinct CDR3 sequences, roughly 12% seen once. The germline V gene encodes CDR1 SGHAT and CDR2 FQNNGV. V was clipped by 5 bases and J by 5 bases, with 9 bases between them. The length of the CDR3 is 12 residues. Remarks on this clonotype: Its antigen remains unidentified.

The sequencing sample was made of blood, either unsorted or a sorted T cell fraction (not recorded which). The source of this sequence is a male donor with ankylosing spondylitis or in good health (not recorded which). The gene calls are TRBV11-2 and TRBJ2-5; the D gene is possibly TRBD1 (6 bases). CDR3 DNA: TGTGCCAGCAGCGGACAGACGGAGACCCAGTACTTC. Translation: CASSGQTETQYF.